These T cell receptor beta chains were read from a single sample in a study of human T cells and chemical hapten exposure. From the 5' RACE reads, TCRdb called clonotypes with MiXCR, one entry per CDR3 protein. The sample carries 75,000 or so distinct CDR3 sequences, around a sixth recorded once. All receptors come from a female donor in good health. Each CDR3 is given with its conserved first and last residue. The D gene is left open where the match is weak. Clone sizes are given selectively: once, few, many, or a class where the clone is expanded.

J gene | V gene | D gene | clone size | CDR3 DNA | CDR3 protein
TRBJ1-5 | TRBV6-1 | NA | NA | TGTGCCAGCATCCTTCTGCGGGGGGATGGCAATCAGCCCCAGCATTTT | CASILLRGDGNQPQHF
TRBJ1-1 | TRBV13 | NA | few | TGTGCCAGCAGCTCATACAGGGAGAGCACTGAAGCTTTCTTT | CASSSYRESTEAFF
TRBJ1-2 | TRBV11-2 | NA | NA | TGTGCCAGCAGCTTCGAAAATGCGAACTATGGCTACACCTTC | CASSFENANYGYTF
TRBJ1-2 | TRBV18 | NA | NA | TGTGCCAGCTCACCCAGGCCCCCCACGGACATAACTAACTATGGCTACACCTTC | CASSPRPPTDITNYGYTF
TRBJ2-1 | TRBV20-1 | NA | NA | TGCAGTGCTCCCGACAGCTCCTACAATGAGAAGTTCTTC | CSAPDSSYNEKFF
TRBJ2-1 | TRBV6-6 | TRBD1 | NA | TGTGCCAGCCGCCCGGGGACAGGGGGGAATGAGCAGTTCTTC | CASRPGTGGNEQFF
TRBJ1-1 | TRBV30 | NA | NA | TGTGCCTGGACAGAGCCTTCCCTCAGGGTCACTGAAGCTTTCTTT | CAWTEPSLRVTEAFF
TRBJ2-1 | TRBV6-5 | TRBD2 | NA | TGTGCCAGCAGAGCCTCCCCCCCGAGACTAGCGGACAATGAGCAGTTCTTC | CASRASPPRLADNEQFF
TRBJ2-5 | TRBV9 | NA | few | TGTGCCAGCAGCGTAGTATCGGGGGCCGAGACCCAGTACTTC | CASSVVSGAETQYF
TRBJ1-1 | TRBV10-3 | NA | NA | TGTGCCATAGGGGCAGGAACAATGACTGAAGCTTTCTTT | CAIGAGTMTEAFF
TRBJ1-1 | TRBV29-1 | NA | few | TGCAGCGTTGTACCACAACTAAACACTGAAGCTTTCTTT | CSVVPQLNTEAFF
TRBJ2-3 | TRBV29-1 | NA | few | TGCAGCGTCGCGACAGGATCTGGCGGGCATACGCAGTATTTT | CSVATGSGGHTQYF
TRBJ2-1 | TRBV28 | NA | few | TGTGCCAGCAGCCCGAGGGGACGGAATGAGCAGTTCTTC | CASSPRGRNEQFF
TRBJ2-5 | TRBV5-6 | TRBD1 | few | TGTGCCAGCAGCAACAGGGGGCGACTCAACGAGGAAGAGACCCAGTACTTC | CASSNRGRLNEEETQYF
TRBJ1-2 | TRBV7-2 | NA | NA | TGTGCCAGCAGCCCAGGGGCTGGGCATTATGGCTACACCTTC | CASSPGAGHYGYTF
TRBJ1-2 | TRBV7-8 | TRBD1 | few | TGTGCCAGCAGCGAAGCGACAGGGGGCAACTATGGCTACACCTTC | CASSEATGGNYGYTF
TRBJ1-1 | TRBV6-5 | NA | NA | TGTGCCAGCAGTTACACACCAGGGAGAACTGAAGCTTTCTTT | CASSYTPGRTEAFF
TRBJ1-1 | TRBV29-1 | NA | few | TGCAGCGGCGTTCGGACTGAAGCTTTCTTT | CSGVRTEAFF
TRBJ1-6 | TRBV4-1 | NA | NA | TGCGCCAGCAGCCAGGACCCAAGGCGGCGGAATTCACCCCTCCACTTT | CASSQDPRRRNSPLHF
TRBJ2-1 | TRBV21-1 | NA | few | TGTGCCAGCAGCAAAGGGATGGCAGAGGGACTAGCGGGAGCACTTGAGCAGTTCTTC | CASSKGMAEGLAGALEQFF
TRBJ1-3 | TRBV5-5 | NA | few | TGTGCCAGCACCAATGAGGGGTCTGGAAACACCATATATTTT | CASTNEGSGNTIYF
TRBJ1-4 | TRBV29-1 | NA | NA | TGCAGCGCCCTACGGGGCCTTGGGGAAAAACTGTTTTTT | CSALRGLGEKLFF
TRBJ2-3 | TRBV20-1 | TRBD2 | many | TGCAGTGCTCGACCTTTACTAGCGGGAGAAGCAGATACGCAGTATTTT | CSARPLLAGEADTQYF
TRBJ2-3 | TRBV11-2 | NA | few | TGTGCCAGCAGCGGAAGTGGAGGAGCACCGAGGGCCACAGATACGCAGTATTTT | CASSGSGGAPRATDTQYF
TRBJ2-3 | TRBV7-9 | NA | many | TGTGCCAGCAGCCCGACGACAGATACGCAGTATTTT | CASSPTTDTQYF
TRBJ2-3 | TRBV10-3 | NA | few | TGTGCCATCAGTGAGCGACTCACAGATACGCAGTATTTT | CAISERLTDTQYF
TRBJ2-7 | TRBV6-6 | NA | NA | TGTGCCAGCAGTCCCGGGACGAAGGGCGAGCAGTACTTC | CASSPGTKGEQYF
TRBJ2-7 | TRBV7-8 | NA | NA | TGTGCCAGCACCCTCGACTACGAGCAGTACTTC | CASTLDYEQYF
TRBJ1-4 | TRBV7-9 | NA | NA | TGTGCCAACAGCTTAGATTCCAGGGCGATATCAACTAATGAAAAACTGTTTTTT | CANSLDSRAISTNEKLFF
TRBJ2-1 | TRBV20-1 | TRBD2 | few | TGCAGTGCATGGACTAGCGGGAAGAGGCATGAGCAGTTCTTC | CSAWTSGKRHEQFF
TRBJ2-7 | TRBV11-2 | NA | NA | TGTGCCAGCAGCTTATCGTGGGACTACGAGCAGTACTTC | CASSLSWDYEQYF
TRBJ1-2 | TRBV6-5 | TRBD1 | once | TGTGCCAGCCGAACTCGATTGGCCACAGGGGGTCACTATGGCTACACCTTC | CASRTRLATGGHYGYTF
TRBJ2-2 | TRBV24-1 | TRBD1 | NA | TGTGCCACCAGTGATTTTGGGGGACAGGGCAAGGACGGGGAGCTGTTTTTT | CATSDFGGQGKDGELFF
TRBJ1-1 | TRBV20-1 | TRBD1 | NA | TGCAGTGCTAGGTCAGGGGGAACGGGCACTGAAGCTTTCTTT | CSARSGGTGTEAFF
TRBJ1-1 | TRBV27 | TRBD1 | many | TGTGCCAGCATGGCAGGACAGGGAGGTGAAGCTTTCTTT | CASMAGQGGEAFF
TRBJ1-5 | TRBV20-1 | NA | NA | TGCAGTGCTAGAGATCCGCAGGGCAATCAGCCCCAGCATTTT | CSARDPQGNQPQHF
TRBJ2-1 | TRBV6-5 | NA | few | TGTGCCAGCAGTTACTCGTCGGGGGTCAGCTGGGATGAGCAGTTCTTC | CASSYSSGVSWDEQFF
TRBJ1-2 | TRBV7-2 | NA | few | TGTGCCAGCAGCCCTGGGCAGGGAAATGGCTACACCTTC | CASSPGQGNGYTF
TRBJ2-1 | TRBV28 | NA | few | TGTGCCAGCAGTCCCCTAGCGCATGAGCAGTTCTTC | CASSPLAHEQFF